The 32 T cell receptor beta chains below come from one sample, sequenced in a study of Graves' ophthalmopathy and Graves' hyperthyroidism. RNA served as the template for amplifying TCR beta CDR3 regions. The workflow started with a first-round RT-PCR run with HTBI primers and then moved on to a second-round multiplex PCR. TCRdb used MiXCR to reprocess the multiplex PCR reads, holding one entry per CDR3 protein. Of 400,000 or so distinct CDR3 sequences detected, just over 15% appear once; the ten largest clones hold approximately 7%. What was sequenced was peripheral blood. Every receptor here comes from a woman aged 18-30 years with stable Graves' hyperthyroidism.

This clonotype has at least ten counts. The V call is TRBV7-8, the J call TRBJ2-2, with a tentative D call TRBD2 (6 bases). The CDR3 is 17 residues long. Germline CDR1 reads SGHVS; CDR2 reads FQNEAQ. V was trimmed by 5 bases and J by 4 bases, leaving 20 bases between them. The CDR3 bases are TGTGCCAGCAGCCCTAGGAATAGGGACTCCTCCACCGGGGAGCTGTTTTTT. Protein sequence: CASSPRNRDSSTGELFF.

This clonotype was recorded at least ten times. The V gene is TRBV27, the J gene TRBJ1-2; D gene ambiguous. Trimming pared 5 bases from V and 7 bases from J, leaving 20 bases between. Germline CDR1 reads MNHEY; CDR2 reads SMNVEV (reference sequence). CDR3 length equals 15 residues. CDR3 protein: CASSLAGRHSGGYTF. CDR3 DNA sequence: TGTGCCAGCAGTCTCGCTGGTCGACACAGCGGTGGCTACACCTTC.

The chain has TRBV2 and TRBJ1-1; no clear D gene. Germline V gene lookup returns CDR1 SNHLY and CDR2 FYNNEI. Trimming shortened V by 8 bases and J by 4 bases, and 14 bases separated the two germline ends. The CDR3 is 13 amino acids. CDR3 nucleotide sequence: TGTGCCAGCGGAAGGAGGTGGCTCACTGAAGCTTTCTTT. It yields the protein CASGRRWLTEAFF.

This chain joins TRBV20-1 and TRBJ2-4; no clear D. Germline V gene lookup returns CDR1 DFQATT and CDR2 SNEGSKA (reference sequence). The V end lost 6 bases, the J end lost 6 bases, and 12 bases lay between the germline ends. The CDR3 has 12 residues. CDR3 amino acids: CSARLAGNIQYF. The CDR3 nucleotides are TGCAGTGCAAGGCTGGCCGGAAACATTCAGTACTTC.

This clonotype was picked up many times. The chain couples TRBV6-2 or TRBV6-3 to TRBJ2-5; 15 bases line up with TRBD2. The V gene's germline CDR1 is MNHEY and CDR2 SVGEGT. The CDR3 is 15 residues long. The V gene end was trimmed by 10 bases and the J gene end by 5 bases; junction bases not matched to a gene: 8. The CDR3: CATGLAGGPDETQYF. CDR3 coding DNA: TGTGCCACCGGACTAGCGGGGGGGCCGGATGAGACCCAGTACTTC.

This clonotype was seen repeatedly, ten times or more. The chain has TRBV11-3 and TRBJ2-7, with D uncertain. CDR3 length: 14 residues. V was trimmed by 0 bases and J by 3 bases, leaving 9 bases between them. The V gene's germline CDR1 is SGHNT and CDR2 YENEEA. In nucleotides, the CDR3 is TGTGCCAGCAGCTTAGATCTTACTCTCTACGAGCAGTACTTC. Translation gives CASSLDLTLYEQYF.

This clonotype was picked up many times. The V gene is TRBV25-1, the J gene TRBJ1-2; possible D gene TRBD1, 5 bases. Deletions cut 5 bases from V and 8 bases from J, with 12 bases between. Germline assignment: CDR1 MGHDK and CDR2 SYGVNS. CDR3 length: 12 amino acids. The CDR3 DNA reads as TGTGCCAGCAGTTTCAGGGTAGGGGGCTACACCTTC. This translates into CASSFRVGGYTF.

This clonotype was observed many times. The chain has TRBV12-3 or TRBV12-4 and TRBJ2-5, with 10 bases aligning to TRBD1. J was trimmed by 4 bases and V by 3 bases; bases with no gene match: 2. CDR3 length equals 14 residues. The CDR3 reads CASSFRTGGETQYF. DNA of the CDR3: TGTGCCAGCAGTTTTCGGACAGGGGGAGAGACCCAGTACTTC.

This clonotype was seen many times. CDR3 protein: CASSPTRVIMRNTGELFF. The CDR3 DNA is TGTGCCAGCAGCCCAACCAGGGTGATCATGAGGAACACCGGGGAGCTGTTTTTT. The V and J genes are TRBV11-2 and TRBJ2-2; TRBD1 is a possible D gene (5 bases). The CDR3 consists of 18 residues. Between the trimmed V and J ends, which lost 5 bases and 1 base, there was a span of 20 bases. Germline V gives CDR1 SGHAT, CDR2 FQNNGV.

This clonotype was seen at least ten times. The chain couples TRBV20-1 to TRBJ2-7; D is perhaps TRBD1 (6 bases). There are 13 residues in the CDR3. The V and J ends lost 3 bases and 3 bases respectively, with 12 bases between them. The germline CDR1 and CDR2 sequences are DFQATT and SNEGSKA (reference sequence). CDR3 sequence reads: CSASRDKSYEQYF. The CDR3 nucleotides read TGCAGTGCTAGCCGGGACAAGAGCTACGAGCAGTACTTC.

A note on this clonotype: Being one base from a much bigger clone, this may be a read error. This chain's CDR3 is CSAEDSYEQYF. Here the CDR3 DNA reads TGCAGTGCCGAGGACAGCTACGAGCAGTACTTC. V is TRBV20-1 and J is TRBJ2-7; possible D gene TRBD1, 6 bases. This CDR3 is 11 amino acids long. Trimming stripped 6 bases from V and 3 bases from J, with 9 bases between. Germline V gene data show CDR1 as DFQATT and CDR2 as SNEGSKA (reference sequence).

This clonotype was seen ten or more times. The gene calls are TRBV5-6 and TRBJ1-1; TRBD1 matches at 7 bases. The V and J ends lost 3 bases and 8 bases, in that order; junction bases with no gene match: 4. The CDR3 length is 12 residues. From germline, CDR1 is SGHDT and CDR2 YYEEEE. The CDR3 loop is CASSSTTGEAFF. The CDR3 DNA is TGTGCCAGCAGCTCGACGACAGGGGAAGCTTTCTTT.

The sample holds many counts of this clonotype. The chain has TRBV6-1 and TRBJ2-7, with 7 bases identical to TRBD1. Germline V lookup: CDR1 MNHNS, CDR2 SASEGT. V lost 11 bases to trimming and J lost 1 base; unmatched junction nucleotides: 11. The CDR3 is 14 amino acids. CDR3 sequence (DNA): TGTGCCGTCCGAGGGGGCAGCCAGTCCTACGAGCAGTACTTC. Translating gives CAVRGGSQSYEQYF.

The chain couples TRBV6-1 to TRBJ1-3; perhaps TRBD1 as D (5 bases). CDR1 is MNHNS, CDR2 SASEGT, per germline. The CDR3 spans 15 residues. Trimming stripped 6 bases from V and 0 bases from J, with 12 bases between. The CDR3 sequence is CASRTGAGSGNTIYF. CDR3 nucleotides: TGTGCCAGCAGAACCGGGGCGGGCTCTGGAAACACCATATATTTT.

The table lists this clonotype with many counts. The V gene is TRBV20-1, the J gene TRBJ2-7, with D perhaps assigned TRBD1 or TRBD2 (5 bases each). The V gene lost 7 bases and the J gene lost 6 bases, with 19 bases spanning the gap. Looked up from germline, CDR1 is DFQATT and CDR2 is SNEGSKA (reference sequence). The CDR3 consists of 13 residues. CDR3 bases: TGCAGTGTTTTCCGGAATGGGGGTGGCGAGCAGTACTTC. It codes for CSVFRNGGGEQYF.

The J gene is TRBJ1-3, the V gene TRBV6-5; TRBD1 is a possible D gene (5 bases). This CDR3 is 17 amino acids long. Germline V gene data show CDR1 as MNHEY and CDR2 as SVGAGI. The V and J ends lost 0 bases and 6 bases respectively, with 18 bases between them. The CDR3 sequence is CASSYSEWRRVENTIYF. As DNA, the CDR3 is TGTGCCAGCAGTTACTCGGAGTGGCGCAGGGTAGAAAACACCATATATTTT.

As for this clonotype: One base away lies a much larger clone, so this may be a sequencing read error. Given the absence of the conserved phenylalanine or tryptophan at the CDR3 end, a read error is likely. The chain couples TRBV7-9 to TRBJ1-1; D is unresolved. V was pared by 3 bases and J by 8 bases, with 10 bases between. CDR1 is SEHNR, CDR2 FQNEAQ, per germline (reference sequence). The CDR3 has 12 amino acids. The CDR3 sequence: CASSFSGEEAFL. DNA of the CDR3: TGTGCCAGCAGCTTTTCGGGAGAGGAAGCTTTCTTG.

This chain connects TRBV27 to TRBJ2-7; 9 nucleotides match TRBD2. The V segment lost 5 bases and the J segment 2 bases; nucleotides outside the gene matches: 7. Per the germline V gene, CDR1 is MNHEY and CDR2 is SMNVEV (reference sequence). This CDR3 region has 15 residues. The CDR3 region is CASSLGLAFTYEQYF. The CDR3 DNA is TGTGCCAGCAGTCTGGGACTAGCATTTACCTACGAGCAGTACTTC.

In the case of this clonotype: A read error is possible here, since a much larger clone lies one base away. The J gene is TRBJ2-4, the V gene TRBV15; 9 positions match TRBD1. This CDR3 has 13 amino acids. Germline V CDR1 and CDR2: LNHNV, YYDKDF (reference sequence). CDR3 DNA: TGTGCCACCGAGCAGGGACAGGGAAACATTAAGTACTTC. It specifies CATEQGQGNIKYF.

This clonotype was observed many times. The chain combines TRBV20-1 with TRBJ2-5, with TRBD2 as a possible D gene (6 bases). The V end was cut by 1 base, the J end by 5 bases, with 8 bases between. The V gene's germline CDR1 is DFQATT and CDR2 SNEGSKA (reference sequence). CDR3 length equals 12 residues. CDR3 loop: CSARGEEETQYF. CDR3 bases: TGCAGTGCTAGAGGGGAGGAGGAGACCCAGTACTTC.

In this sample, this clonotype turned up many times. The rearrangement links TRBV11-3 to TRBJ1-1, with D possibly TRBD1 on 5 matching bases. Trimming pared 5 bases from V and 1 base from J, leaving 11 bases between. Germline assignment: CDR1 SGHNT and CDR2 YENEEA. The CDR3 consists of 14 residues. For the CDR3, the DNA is TGTGCCAGCAGCCTTGGGGACGCGAACACTGAAGCTTTCTTT. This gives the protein CASSLGDANTEAFF.

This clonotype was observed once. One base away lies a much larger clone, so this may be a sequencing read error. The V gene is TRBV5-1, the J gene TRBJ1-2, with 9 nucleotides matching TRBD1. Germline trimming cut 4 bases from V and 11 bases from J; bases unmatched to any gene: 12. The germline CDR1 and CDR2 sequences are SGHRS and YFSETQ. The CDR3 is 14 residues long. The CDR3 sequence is CASSPPGQGLSYTF. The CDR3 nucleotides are TGCGCCAGCAGCCCGCCGGGACAGGGACTGAGTTACACCTTC.

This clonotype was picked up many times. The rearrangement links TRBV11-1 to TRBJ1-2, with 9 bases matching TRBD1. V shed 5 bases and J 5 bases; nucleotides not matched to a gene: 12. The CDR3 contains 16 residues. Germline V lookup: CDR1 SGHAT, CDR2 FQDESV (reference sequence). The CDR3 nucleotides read TGTGCCAGCAGCCCTTTCTGGGACAGGGATGGATATGGCTACACCTTC. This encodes CASSPFWDRDGYGYTF.

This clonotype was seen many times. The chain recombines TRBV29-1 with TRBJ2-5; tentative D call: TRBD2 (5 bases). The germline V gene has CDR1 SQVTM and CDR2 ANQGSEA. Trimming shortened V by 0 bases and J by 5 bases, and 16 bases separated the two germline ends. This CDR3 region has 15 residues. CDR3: CSVEDLRLSPETQYF. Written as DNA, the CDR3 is TGCAGCGTTGAAGATCTTAGACTAAGTCCGGAGACCCAGTACTTC.

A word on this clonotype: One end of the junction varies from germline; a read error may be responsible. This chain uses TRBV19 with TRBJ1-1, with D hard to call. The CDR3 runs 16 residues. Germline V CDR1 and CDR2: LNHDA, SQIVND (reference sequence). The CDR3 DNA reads TGTGCCAGTAGTATCCAAGGGAGTCGCATGAACACTGAATCTTTCTTT. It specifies CASSIQGSRMNTESFF.

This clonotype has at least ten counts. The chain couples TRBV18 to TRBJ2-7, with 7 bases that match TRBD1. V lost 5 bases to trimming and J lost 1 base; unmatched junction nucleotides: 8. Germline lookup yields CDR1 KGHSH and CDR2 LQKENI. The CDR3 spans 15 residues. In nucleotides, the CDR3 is TGTGCCAGCTCAATTGGGACAGAGAGGTCCTACGAGCAGTACTTC. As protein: CASSIGTERSYEQYF.

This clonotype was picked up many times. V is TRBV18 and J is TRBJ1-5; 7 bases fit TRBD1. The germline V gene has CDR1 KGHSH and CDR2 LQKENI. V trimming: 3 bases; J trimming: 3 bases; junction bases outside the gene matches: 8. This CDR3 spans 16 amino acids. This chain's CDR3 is CASSPRQGRNNQPQHF. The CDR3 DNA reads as TGTGCCAGCTCACCGAGACAGGGACGAAACAATCAGCCCCAGCATTTT.

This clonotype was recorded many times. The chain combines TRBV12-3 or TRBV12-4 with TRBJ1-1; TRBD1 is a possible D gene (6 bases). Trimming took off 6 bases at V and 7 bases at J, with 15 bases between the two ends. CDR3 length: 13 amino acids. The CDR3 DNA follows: TGTGCCAGCAGACGCCGACAGGCTGGTGAAGCTTTCTTT. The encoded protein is CASRRRQAGEAFF.

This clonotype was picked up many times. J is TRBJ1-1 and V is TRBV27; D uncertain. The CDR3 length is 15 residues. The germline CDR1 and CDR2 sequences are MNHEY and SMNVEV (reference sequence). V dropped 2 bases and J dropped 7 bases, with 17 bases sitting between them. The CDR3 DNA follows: TGTGCCAGCAGTTTAGGCTTCGGGATTGGGGATGAAGCTTTCTTT. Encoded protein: CASSLGFGIGDEAFF.

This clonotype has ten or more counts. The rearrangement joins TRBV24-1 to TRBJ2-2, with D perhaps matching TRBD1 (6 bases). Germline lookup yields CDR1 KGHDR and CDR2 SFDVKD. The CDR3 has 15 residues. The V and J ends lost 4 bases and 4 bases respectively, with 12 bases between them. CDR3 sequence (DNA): TGTGCCACCAGTGACAACAGGGTCCCCACCGGGGAGCTGTTTTTT. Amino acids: CATSDNRVPTGELFF.

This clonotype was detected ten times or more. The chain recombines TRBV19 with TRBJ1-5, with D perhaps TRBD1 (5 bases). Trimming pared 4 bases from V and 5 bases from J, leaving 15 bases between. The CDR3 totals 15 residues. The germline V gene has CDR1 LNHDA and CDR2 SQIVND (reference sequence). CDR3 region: CASSTLEGSYQPQHF. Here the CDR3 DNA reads TGTGCCAGTAGTACCTTGGAGGGGAGCTATCAGCCCCAGCATTTT.

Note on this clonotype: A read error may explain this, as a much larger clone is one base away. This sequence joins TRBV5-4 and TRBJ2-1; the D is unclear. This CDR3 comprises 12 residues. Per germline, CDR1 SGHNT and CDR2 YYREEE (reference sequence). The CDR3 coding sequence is TGTGCCAGCAGCCTTCGAGGAAAGACCAAGTACTTC. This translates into CASSLRGKTKYF.